The T cell receptor beta chain described here comes from a study of blood T cell repertoires in COVID-19. The age range of participants was about 18 to 95 years, with residence in about two dozen US areas. Cohort allocation depended upon clinical history that participants reported. For recovered donors of Cohort 3, there were two negative PCRs, clearance, or symptom resolution. V gave up 2 bases and J gave up 0 bases, with 20 bases separating them. Germline CDR1 reads LGHDT; CDR2 reads YNNKEL (reference sequence). The CDR3 has 19 residues. Produced via immunoSEQ multiplex PCR; TCRdb's table is partial and in-frame only. The sample consists of just over 300,000 clones, about nine tenths of them appearing once.

The sample was PBMCs or T cells enriched from blood (not recorded which). The source is a woman younger than 35 who had recovered from COVID-19. This chain links TRBV3-1 (or the pseudogene TRBV3-2) with TRBJ1-5; D is ambiguous. The CDR3 DNA follows: TGTGCCAGCAGCCAAATTACTAGGACTCGTGATAATAGCAATCAGCCCCAGCATTTT. This translates into CASSQITRTRDNSNQPQHF.